The subject of this entry is one TCR beta chain. Trimming at V came to 5 bases and at J to 1 base, leaving 7 bases not matched to a gene. CDR3 length: 16 amino acids. Germline lookup yields CDR1 LNHNV and CDR2 YYDKDF (reference sequence). The assay was immunoSEQ multiplex PCR, and TCRdb's table has in-frame clones only and misses some. The sample records about 710,000 clones, about 89% being singletons. The entry originates in a study of shared T cell receptors in the human thymus. These data also featured in a second study, about human thymus T cells. That work adds: Donor material was obtained from healthy Finnish infants undergoing corrective surgery for congenital heart defects. Thymic resections from corrective heart surgery supplied the tissue.

The V gene is TRBV15, the J gene TRBJ2-1; TRBD2 agrees at 8 bases. The receptor was derived from a boy less than two years old with a congenital heart defect. The sequencing input was thymocytes. The CDR3 reads CATSHARGRSYNEQFF. CDR3 coding DNA: TGTGCCACCAGCCATGCCCGCGGGAGGTCCTACAATGAGCAGTTCTTC. Full variable domain (rest looked up from reference TRBV15 and TRBJ2-1): DAMVIQNPRYQVTQFGKPVTLSCSQTLNHNVMYWYQQKSSQAPKLLFHYYDKDFNNEADTPDNFQSRRPNTSFCFLDIRSPGLGDTAMYLCATSHARGRSYNEQFFGPGTRLTVL.